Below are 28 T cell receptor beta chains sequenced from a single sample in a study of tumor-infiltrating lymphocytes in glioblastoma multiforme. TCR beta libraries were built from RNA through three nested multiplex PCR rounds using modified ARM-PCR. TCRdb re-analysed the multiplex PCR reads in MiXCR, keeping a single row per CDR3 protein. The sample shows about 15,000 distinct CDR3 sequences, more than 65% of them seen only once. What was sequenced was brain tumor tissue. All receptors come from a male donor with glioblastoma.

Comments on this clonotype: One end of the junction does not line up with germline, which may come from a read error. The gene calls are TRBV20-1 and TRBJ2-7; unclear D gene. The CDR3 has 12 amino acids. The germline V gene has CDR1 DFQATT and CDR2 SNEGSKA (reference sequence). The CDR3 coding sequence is TGCAGTGCTAGACGGGCCGCGTACGAACAGTACTTC. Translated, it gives CSARRAAYEQYF.

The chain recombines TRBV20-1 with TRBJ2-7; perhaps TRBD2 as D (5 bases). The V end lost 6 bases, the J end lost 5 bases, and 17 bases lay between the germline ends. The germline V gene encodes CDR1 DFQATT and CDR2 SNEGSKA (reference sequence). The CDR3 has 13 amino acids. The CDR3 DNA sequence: TGCAGTGCGAGGGCTCCGGTAGTAGACGAGCAGTACTTC. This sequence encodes CSARAPVVDEQYF.

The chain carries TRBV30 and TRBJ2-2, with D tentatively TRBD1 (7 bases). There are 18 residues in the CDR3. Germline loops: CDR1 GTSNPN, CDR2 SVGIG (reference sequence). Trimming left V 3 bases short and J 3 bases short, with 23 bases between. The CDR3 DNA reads TGTGCCTGGAGCGGTCACAGGGGATCAATAGCGGACACCGGGGAGCTGTTTTTT. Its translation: CAWSGHRGSIADTGELFF.

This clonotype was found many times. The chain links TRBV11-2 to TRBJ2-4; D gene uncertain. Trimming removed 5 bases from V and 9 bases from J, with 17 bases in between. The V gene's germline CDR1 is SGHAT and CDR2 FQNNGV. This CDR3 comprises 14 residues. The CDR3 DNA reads TGTGCCAGCAGCCCAACGAGATCTGTAAGCATTCAGTACTTC. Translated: CASSPTRSVSIQYF.

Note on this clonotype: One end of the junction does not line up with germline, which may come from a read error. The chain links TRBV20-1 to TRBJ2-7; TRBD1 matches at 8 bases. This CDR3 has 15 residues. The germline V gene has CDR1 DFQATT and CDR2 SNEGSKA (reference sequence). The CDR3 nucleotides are TGCAGTGCTAGAGGGGACCAGGGGGCCTCCTACGAGCAGTACTTT. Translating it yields CSARGDQGASYEQYF.

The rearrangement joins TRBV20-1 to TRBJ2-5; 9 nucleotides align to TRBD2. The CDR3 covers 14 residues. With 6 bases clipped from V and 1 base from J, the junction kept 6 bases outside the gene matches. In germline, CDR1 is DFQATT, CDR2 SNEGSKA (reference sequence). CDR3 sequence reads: CSASQREAQETQYF. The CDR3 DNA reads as TGCAGTGCCAGCCAGCGGGAGGCCCAAGAGACCCAGTACTTC.

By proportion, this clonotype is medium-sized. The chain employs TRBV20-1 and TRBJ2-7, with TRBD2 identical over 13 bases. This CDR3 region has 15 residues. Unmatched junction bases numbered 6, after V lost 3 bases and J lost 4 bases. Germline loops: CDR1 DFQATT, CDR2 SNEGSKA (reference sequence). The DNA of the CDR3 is TGCAGTGCTAGTCGGCGACTAGCGGGAGGTTACGAGCAGTACTTC. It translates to CSASRRLAGGYEQYF.

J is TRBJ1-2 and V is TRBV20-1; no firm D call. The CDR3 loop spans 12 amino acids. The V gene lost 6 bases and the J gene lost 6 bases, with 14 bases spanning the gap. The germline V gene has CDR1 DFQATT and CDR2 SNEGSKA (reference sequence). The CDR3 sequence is CSAGGHSDGYTF. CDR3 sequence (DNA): TGCAGTGCGGGAGGGCATAGCGATGGCTACACCTTC.

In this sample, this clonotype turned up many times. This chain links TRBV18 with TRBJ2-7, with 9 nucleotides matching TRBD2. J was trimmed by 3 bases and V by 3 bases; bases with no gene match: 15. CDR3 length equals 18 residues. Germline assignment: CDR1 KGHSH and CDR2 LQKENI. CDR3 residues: CASSPPGTSRRFGYEQYF. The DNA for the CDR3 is TGTGCCAGCTCACCTCCCGGGACTAGCAGACGGTTTGGCTACGAGCAGTACTTC.

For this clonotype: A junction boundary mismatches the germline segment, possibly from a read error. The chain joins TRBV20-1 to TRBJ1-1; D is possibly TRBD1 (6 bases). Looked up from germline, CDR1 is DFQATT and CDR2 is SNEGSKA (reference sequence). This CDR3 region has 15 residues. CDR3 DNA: TGCACTGCTAGAGATGGGGGGGGGCTTGGGTTTGAAGCTTTCTTT. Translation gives CTARDGGGLGFEAFF.

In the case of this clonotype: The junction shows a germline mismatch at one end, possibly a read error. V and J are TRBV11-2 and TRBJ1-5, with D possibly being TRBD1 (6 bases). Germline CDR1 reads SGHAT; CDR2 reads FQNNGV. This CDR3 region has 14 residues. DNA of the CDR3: TGTGCCAGCAGTATGGGGGGAGGGACACAGCACCAGCATTTC. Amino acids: CASSMGGGTQHQHF.

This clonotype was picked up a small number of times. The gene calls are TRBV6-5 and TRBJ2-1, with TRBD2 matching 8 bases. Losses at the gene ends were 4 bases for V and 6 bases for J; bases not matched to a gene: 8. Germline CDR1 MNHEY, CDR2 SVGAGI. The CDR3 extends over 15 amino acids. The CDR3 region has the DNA TGTGCCAGCAGTTTGATAACGGGAGGGTTCAATGAGCAGTTCTTC. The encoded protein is CASSLITGGFNEQFF.

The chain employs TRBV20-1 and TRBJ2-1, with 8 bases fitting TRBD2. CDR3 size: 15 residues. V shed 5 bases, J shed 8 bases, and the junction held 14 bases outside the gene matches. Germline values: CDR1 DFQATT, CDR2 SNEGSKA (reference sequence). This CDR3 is CSAPYGLASDDEQFF. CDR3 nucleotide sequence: TGCAGTGCTCCCTATGGACTAGCCTCCGACGATGAGCAGTTCTTC.

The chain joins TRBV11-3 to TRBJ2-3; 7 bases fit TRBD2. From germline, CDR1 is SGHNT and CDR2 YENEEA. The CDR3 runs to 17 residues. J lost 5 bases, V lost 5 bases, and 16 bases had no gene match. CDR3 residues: CASSTGVAGGPGDTQYF. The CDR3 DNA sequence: TGTGCCAGCAGCACGGGGGTAGCGGGTGGGCCAGGAGATACGCAGTATTTT.

The CDR3 DNA sequence: TGTACCAACAGCCTACCGGGACTAACTTCATACAATGAGCAGTTCTTC. Translating gives CTNSLPGLTSYNEQFF. The rearrangement uses TRBV14 and TRBJ2-1; 7 bases align to TRBD2. The CDR3 is made up of 16 amino acids. Germline lookup yields CDR1 SGHDN and CDR2 FVKESK.

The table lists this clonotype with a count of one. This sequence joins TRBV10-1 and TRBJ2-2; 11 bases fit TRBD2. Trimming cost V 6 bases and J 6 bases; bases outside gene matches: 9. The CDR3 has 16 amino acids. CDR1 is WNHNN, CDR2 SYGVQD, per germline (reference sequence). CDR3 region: CASSKMVSGRAGELFF. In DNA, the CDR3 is TGCGCCAGCAGCAAAATGGTTAGCGGGAGGGCCGGGGAGCTGTTTTTT.

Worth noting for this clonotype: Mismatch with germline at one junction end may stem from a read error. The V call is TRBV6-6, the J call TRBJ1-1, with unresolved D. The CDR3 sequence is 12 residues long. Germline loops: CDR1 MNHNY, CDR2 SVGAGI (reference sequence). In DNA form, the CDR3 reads TGTGCCAGCAGTTATCAGAACACTGAAGCTTGCTTT. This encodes CASSYQNTEACF.

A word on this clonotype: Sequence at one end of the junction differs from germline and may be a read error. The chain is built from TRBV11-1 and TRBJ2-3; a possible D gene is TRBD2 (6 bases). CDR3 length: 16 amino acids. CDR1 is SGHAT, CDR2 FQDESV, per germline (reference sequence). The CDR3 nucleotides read TGTGCCAGCATCTCGTTTGGTGGAGGGGTCTCCGATACGCAGTACTTT. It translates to CASISFGGGVSDTQYF.

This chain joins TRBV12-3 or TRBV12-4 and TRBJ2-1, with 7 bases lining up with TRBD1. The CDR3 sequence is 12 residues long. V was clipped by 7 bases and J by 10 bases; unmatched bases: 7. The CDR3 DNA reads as TGTGCCAGCACCTCTGAGGGACAGGAGCAGTTCTTC. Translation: CASTSEGQEQFF.

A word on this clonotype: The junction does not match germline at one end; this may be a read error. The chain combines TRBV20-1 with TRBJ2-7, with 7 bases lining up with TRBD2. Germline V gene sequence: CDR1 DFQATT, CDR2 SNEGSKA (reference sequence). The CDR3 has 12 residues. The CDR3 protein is CSARSGRDEQYF. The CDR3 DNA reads TGCAGTGCTAGGAGTGGGAGGGACGAGCAGTATTTC.

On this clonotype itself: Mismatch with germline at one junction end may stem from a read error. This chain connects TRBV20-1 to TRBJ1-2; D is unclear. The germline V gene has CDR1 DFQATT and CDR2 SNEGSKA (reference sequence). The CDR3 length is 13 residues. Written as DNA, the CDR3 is TGCAGTGCAGAAAGACCAAGTTCCTATGACTACACCTTC. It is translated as CSAERPSSYDYTF.

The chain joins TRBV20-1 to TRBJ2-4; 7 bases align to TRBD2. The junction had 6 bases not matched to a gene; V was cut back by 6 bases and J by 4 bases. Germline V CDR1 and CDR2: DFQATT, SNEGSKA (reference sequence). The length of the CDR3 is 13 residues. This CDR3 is CSAREGYKNIQYF. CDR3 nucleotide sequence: TGCAGTGCCAGGGAGGGTTATAAAAACATTCAGTACTTC.

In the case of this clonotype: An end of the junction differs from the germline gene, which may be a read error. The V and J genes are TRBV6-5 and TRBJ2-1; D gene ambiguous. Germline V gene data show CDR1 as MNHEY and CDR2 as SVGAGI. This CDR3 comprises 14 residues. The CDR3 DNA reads TGTGCCAGCAGTTACGTGCCGGGCTTCGGTAAGCAGCTCTTC. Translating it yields CASSYVPGFGKQLF.

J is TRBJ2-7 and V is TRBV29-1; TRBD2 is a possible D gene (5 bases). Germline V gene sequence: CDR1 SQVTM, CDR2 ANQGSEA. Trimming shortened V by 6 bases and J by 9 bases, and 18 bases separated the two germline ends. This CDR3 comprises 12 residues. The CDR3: CSVSRQGGSQYF. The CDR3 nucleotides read TGCAGCGTATCTAGACAAGGAGGCTCGCAGTACTTC.

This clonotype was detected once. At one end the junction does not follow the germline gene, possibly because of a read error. The CDR3 DNA reads as TGTGCCAGCACCTCGAGGGTTCAGTGTCAGAACACCGGGGAGATGTTTTTT. Residues: CASTSRVQCQNTGEMFF. The gene calls are TRBV11-2 and TRBJ2-2, with a tentative D call TRBD2 (5 bases). The CDR3 covers 17 residues. CDR1 and CDR2 (germline): SGHAT, FQNNGV.

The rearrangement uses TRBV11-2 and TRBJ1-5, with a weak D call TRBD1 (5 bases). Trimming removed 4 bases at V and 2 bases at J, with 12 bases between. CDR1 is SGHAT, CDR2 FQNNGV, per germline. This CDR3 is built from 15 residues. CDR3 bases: TGTGCCAGCAGCTGCTGGATGGGGGGCAATCAGCCCCAGCATTTT. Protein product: CASSCWMGGNQPQHF.

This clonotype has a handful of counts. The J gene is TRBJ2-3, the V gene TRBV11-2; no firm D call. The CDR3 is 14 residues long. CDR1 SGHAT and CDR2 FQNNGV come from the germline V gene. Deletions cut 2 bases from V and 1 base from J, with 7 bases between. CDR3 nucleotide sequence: TGTGCCAGCAGCTTATTCCGGCGCACAGATACGCAGTATTTT. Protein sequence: CASSLFRRTDTQYF.

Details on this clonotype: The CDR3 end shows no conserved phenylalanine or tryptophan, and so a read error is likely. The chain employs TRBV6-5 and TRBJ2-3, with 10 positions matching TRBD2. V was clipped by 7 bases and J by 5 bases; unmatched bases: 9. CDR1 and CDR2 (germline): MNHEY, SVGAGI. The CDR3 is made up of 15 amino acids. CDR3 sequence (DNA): TGTGCCAGCACCACGTCAGCGGGGGGGAGAGATACGCAGTATCTT. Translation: CASTTSAGGRDTQYL.